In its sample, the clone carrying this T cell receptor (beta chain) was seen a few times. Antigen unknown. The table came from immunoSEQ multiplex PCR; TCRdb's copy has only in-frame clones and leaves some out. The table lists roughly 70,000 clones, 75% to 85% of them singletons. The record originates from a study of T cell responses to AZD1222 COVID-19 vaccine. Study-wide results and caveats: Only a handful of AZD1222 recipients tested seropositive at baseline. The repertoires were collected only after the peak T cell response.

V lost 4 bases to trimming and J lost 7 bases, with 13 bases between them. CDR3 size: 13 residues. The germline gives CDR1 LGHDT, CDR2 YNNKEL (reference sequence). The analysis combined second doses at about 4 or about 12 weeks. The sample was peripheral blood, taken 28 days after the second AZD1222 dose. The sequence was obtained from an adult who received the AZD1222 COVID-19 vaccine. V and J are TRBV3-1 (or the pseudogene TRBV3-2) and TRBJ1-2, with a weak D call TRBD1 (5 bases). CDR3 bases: TGTGCCAGCAGCCCAGGGACCTGGGGTGGCTACACCTTC. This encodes CASSPGTWGGYTF.